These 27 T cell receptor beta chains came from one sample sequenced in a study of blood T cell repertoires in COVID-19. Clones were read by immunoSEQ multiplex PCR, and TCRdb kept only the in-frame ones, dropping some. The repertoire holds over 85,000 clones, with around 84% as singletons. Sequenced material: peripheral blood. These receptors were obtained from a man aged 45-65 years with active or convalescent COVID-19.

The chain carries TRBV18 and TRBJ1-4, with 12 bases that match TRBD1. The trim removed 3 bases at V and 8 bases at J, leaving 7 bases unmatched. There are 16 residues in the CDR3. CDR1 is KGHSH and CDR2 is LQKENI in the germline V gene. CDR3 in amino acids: CASSPPGTGGGEKLFF. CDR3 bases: TGTGCCAGCTCACCCCCCGGGACAGGGGGCGGGGAAAAACTGTTTTTT. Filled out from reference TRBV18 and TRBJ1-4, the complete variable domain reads NAGVMQNPRHLVRRRGQEARLRCSPMKGHSHVYWYRQLPEEGLKFMVYLQKENIIDESGMPKERFSAEFPKEGPSILRIQQVVRGDSAAYFCASSPPGTGGGEKLFFGSGTQLSVL.

The DNA of the CDR3 is TGTGCCAGCAGTTTAAATAATAATGAAAAACTGTTTTTT. It yields the protein CASSLNNNEKLFF. The chain combines TRBV12-3 or TRBV12-4 with TRBJ1-4; unclear D gene. V was clipped by 2 bases and J by 4 bases, with 5 bases between them. CDR3 size: 13 residues.

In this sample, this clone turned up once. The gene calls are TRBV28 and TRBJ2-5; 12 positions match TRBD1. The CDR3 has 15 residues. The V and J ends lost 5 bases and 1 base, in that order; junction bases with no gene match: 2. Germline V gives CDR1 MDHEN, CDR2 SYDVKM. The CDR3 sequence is CASSQGQGAQETQYF. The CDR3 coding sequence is TGTGCCAGCAGTCAGGGACAGGGGGCCCAAGAGACCCAGTACTTC.

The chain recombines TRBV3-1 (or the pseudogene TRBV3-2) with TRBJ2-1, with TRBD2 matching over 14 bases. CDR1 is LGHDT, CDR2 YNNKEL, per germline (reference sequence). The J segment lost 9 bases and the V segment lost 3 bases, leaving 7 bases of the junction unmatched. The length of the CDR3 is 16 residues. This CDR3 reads CASSQVGTSGGFEQFF. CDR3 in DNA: TGTGCCAGCAGCCAGGTCGGGACTAGCGGGGGATTTGAGCAGTTCTTC.

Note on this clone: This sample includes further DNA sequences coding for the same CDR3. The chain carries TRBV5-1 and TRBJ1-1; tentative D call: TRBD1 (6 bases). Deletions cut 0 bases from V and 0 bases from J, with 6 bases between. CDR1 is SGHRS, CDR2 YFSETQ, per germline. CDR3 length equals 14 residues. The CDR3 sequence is CASSLGGLNTEAFF. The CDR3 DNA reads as TGCGCCAGCAGCTTGGGGGGGCTGAACACTGAAGCTTTCTTT.

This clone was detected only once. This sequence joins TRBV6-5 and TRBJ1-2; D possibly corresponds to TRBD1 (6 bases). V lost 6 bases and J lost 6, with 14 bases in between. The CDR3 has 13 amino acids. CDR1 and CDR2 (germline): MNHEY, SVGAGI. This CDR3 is CASSQQTGNGYTF. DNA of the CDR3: TGTGCCAGCAGCCAACAAACAGGGAATGGCTACACCTTC.

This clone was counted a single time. The CDR3 DNA sequence: TGTGCCATCAGTTCAGGAACTAACTATGGCTACACCTTC. Its protein product is CAISSGTNYGYTF. The chain combines TRBV10-3 with TRBJ1-2; D is unresolved. Trimming pared 5 bases from V and 0 bases from J, leaving 7 bases between. This CDR3 spans 13 amino acids. Germline CDR1 is ENHRY and CDR2 is SYGVKD.

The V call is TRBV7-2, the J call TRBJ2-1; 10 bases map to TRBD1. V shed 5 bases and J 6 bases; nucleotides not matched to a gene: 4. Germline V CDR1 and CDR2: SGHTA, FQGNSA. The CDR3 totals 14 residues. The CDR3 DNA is TGTGCCAGCAGCACCTGGACAGGGGGCAATGAGCAGTTCTTC. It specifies CASSTWTGGNEQFF. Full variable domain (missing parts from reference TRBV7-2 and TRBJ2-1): GAGVSQSPSNKVTEKGKDVELRCDPISGHTALYWYRQSLGQGLEFLIYFQGNSAPDKSGLPSDRFSAERTGGSVSTLTIQRTQQEDSAVYLCASSTWTGGNEQFFGPGTRLTVL.

The DNA of the CDR3 is TGTGCCAGCAGTTCCCGAGCACAGGGGGCTCATGGCTACACCTTC. Amino acid sequence: CASSSRAQGAHGYTF. V usage is TRBV6-2 or TRBV6-3 and J usage is TRBJ1-2; 9 bases fit TRBD1. The CDR3 loop spans 15 amino acids. CDR1 is MNHEY, CDR2 SVGEGT, per germline. The J segment lost 6 bases and the V segment lost 4 bases, leaving 9 bases of the junction unmatched.

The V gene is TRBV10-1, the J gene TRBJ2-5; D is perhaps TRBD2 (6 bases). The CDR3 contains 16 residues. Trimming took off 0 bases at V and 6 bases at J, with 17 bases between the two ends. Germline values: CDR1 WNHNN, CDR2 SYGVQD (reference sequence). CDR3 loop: CASSESVVGGRQTQYF. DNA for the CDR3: TGCGCCAGCAGTGAGTCGGTGGTCGGGGGAAGACAGACCCAGTACTTC.

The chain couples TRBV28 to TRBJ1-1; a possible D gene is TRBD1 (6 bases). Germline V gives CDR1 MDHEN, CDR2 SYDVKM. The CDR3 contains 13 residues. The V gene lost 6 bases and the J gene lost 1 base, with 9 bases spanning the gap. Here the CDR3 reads CASRATGNTEAFF. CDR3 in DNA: TGTGCCAGCAGGGCGACAGGGAACACTGAAGCTTTCTTT.

CDR3 DNA: TGTGCCAGCAGCTACTCCGGGACAGTCTCTGGGGCCAACGTCCTGACTTTC. It is translated as CASSYSGTVSGANVLTF. V gene TRBV7-8 combines with J gene TRBJ2-6, with TRBD1 matching 7 bases. The CDR3 loop spans 17 amino acids. The germline V gene has CDR1 SGHVS and CDR2 FQNEAQ. The V and J ends lost 4 bases and 0 bases, in that order; junction bases with no gene match: 6.

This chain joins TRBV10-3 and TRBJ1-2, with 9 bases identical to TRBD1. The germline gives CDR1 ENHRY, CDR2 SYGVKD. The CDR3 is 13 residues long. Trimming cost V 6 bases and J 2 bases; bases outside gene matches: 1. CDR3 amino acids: CAIRGTGNYGYTF. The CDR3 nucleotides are TGTGCCATCAGAGGGACAGGGAACTATGGCTACACCTTC.

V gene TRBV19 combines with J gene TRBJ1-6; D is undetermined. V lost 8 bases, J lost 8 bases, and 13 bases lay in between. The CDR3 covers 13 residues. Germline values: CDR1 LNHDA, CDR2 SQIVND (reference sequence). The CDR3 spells CASSPERDSPLHF. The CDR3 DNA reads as TGTGCCAGTTCGCCTGAGCGTGATTCACCCCTCCACTTT.

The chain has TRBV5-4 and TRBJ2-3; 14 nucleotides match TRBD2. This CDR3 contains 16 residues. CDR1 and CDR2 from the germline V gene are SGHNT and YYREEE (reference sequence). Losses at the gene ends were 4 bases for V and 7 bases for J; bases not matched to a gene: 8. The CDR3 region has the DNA TGTGCCAGCAGCCCGGCGACTAGCGGGGGGGTGTATACGCAGTATTTT. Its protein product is CASSPATSGGVYTQYF.

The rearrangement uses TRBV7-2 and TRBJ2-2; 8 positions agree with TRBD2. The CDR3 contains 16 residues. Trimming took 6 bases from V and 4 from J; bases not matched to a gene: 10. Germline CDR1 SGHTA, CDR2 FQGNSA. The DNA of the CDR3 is TGTGCCAGCAGTCGGGGGGGTATATCGAGCACCGGGGAGCTGTTTTTT. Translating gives CASSRGGISSTGELFF.

CDR3 loop: CASSYSSAYNEQFF. In nucleotides, the CDR3 is TGTGCCAGCAGTTACTCATCAGCCTACAATGAGCAGTTCTTC. V is TRBV6-2 or TRBV6-3 and J is TRBJ2-1; D gene uncertain. Germline lookup yields CDR1 MNHEY and CDR2 SVGEGT. The CDR3 is 14 residues long. Between the trimmed V and J ends, which lost 0 bases and 2 bases, there was a span of 5 bases.

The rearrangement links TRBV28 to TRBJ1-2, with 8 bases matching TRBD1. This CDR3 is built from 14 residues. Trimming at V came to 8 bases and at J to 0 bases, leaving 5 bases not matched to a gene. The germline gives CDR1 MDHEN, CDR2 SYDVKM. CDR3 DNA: TGTGCCAGCGGCCGGACAGGGACTAACTATGGCTACACCTTC. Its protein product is CASGRTGTNYGYTF.

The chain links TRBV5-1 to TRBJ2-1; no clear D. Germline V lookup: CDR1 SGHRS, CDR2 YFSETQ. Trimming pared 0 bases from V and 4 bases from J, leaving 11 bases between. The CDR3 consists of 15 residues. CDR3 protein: CASSLVSSLYNEQFF. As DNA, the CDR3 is TGCGCCAGCAGCTTGGTGTCAAGCTTGTACAATGAGCAGTTCTTC.

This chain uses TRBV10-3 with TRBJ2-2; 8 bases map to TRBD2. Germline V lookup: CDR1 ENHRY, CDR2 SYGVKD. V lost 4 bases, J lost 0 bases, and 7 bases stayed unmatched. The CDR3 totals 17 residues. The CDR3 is CAISGTSRRTNTGELFF. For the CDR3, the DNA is TGTGCCATCAGTGGGACTAGCCGAAGGACGAACACCGGGGAGCTGTTTTTT.

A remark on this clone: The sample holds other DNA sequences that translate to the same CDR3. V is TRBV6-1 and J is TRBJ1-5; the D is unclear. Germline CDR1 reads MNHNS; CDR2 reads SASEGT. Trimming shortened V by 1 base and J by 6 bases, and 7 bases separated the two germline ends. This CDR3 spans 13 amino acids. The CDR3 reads CASSEGEGQPQHF. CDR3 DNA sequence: TGTGCCAGCAGTGAAGGGGAGGGTCAGCCCCAGCATTTT.

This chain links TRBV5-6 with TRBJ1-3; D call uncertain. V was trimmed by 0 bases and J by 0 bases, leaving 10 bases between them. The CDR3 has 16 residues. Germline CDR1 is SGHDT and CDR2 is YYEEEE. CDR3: CASSLGRKSSGNTIYF. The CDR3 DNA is TGTGCCAGCAGCTTGGGCAGGAAGAGCTCTGGAAACACCATATATTTT.

The CDR3 here is CASSLNQQANYGYTF. Here the CDR3 DNA reads TGTGCCAGCAGCTTGAACCAACAGGCTAACTATGGCTACACCTTC. The rearrangement links TRBV5-5 to TRBJ1-2, with D perhaps matching TRBD1 (5 bases). V dropped 1 base and J dropped 0 bases, with 10 bases sitting between them. The CDR3 is 15 residues long. Germline lookup yields CDR1 SGHKS and CDR2 YYEKEE (reference sequence).

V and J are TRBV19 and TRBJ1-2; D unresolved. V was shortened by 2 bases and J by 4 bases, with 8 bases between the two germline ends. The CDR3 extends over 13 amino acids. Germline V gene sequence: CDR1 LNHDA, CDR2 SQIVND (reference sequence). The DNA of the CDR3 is TGTGCCAGTAGTATAAACAGCATCTATGGCTACACCTTC. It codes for CASSINSIYGYTF.

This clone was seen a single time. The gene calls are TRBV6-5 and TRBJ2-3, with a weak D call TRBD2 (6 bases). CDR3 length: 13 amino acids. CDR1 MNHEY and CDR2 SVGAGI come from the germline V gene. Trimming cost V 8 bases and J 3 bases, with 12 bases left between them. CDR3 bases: TGTGCCAGCCTGCGGGATCTGACAGATACGCAGTATTTT. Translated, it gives CASLRDLTDTQYF.

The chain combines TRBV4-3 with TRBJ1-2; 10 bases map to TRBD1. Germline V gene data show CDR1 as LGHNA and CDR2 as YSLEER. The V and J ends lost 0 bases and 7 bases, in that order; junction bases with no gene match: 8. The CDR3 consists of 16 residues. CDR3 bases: TGCGCCAGCAGCCAAGAAGAGAGGGACAGGGGAAGTGGCTACACCTTC. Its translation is CASSQEERDRGSGYTF.

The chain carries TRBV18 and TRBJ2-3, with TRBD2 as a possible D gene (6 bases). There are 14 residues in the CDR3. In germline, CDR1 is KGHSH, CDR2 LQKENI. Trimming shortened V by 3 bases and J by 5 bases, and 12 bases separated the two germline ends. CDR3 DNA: TGTGCCAGCTCACCGGTTAGCGGTAAAGATACGCAGTATTTT. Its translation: CASSPVSGKDTQYF.